This T cell receptor (beta chain) was identified during a study of CD8 T cells in Susac syndrome. This clonotype has only a few counts. V dropped 0 bases and J dropped 7 bases, with 6 bases sitting between them. Germline V gene sequence: CDR1 SGHTA, CDR2 FQGNSA. The CDR3 loop spans 12 amino acids. Random hexamers were used to reverse transcribe an amount of about 0.45 to 1 ug RNA. TCRdb analysed the immunoSEQ multiplex PCR reads with MiXCR anew, one entry per CDR3 protein. The data contain about 290,000 distinct CDR3 sequences, almost 85% of them singletons. Sequences were obtained from CD8+ T cells from PBMCs. The chain links TRBV7-2 to TRBJ1-1; no clear D gene. The sequence came from a human donor with multiple sclerosis. CDR3 nucleotides: TGTGCCAGCAGCTTAGCGGACGGTGAAGCTTTCTTT. It translates to CASSLADGEAFF. Combining the CDR3 with reference TRBV7-2 and TRBJ1-1 gives the whole variable domain GAGVSQSPSNKVTEKGKDVELRCDPISGHTALYWYRQSLGQGLEFLIYFQGNSAPDKSGLPSDRFSAERTGGSVSTLTIQRTQQEDSAVYLCASSLADGEAFFGQGTRLTVV.